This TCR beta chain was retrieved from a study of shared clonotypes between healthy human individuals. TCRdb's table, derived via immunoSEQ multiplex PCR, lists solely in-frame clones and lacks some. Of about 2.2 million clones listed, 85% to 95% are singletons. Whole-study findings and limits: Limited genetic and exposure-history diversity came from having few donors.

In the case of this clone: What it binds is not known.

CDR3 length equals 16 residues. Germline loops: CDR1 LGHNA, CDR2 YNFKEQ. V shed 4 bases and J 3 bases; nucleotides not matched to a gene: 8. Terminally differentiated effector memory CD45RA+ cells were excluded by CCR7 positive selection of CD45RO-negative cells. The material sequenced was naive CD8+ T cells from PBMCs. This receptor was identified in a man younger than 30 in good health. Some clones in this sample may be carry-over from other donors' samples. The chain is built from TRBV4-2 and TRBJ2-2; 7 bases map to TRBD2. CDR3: CASSLPGEGDTGELFF. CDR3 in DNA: TGTGCCAGCAGCCTCCCCGGGGAGGGCGACACCGGGGAGCTGTTTTTT.